These 26 T cell receptor beta chains share one sample of origin, sequenced in a study of cytomegalovirus exposure and HLA in healthy donors. The PCR made use of 60 Vbeta and 13 Jbeta primers. Clones were sequenced by immunoSEQ multiplex PCR, and TCRdb holds only the in-frame ones, with some missing. In all, the sample yields about 200,000 clones. The sequenced sample was PBMCs. The receptor set was obtained from a boy aged 10-17 years in good health and CMV-seronegative.

The chain couples TRBV7-2 to TRBJ1-1; D gene uncertain. Germline CDR1 is SGHTA and CDR2 is FQGNSA. This CDR3 region has 12 residues. Trimming took off 5 bases at V and 0 bases at J, with 4 bases between the two ends. CDR3 in amino acids: CASSTVNTEAFF. The CDR3 DNA reads TGTGCCAGCAGCACAGTGAACACTGAAGCTTTCTTT.

The CDR3 here is CASSLGQGPQHF. The DNA of the CDR3 is TGTGCCAGCAGCTTAGGGCAGGGTCCCCAGCATTTT. J is TRBJ1-5 and V is TRBV7-6, with D maybe TRBD1 (5 bases). V dropped 1 base and J dropped 10 bases, with 8 bases sitting between them. Germline loops: CDR1 SGHVS, CDR2 FNYEAQ. This CDR3 has 12 amino acids.

The rearrangement links TRBV11-2 to TRBJ2-1; TRBD2 aligns across 12 bases. In germline, CDR1 is SGHAT, CDR2 FQNNGV. Germline trimming cut 1 base from V and 8 bases from J; bases unmatched to any gene: 9. The CDR3 is 17 amino acids. The CDR3 nucleotides are TGTGCCAGCAGCTTAGTTGGCCTAGCGGGGGGGCCTCATGAGCAGTTCTTC. It codes for CASSLVGLAGGPHEQFF.

V gene TRBV5-1 combines with J gene TRBJ1-1; 7 bases are shared with TRBD1. With 5 bases clipped from V and 5 bases from J, the junction kept 15 bases outside the gene matches. Germline values: CDR1 SGHRS, CDR2 YFSETQ. This CDR3 is built from 16 residues. The CDR3 DNA reads TGCGCCAGCAGTTCGTCGAAGGGGGCCGAGAGGACTGAAGCTTTCTTT. This encodes CASSSSKGAERTEAFF.

The chain carries TRBV15 and TRBJ2-7, with D perhaps matching TRBD1 (6 bases). There are 15 residues in the CDR3. Germline CDR1 reads LNHNV; CDR2 reads YYDKDF (reference sequence). Trimming removed 1 base from V and 1 base from J, with 11 bases in between. CDR3 region: CATSRVGQSSYEQYF. CDR3 sequence (DNA): TGTGCCACCAGCAGAGTCGGACAGTCATCCTACGAGCAGTACTTC.

This chain uses TRBV6-6 with TRBJ2-2, with 10 nucleotides matching TRBD2. The CDR3 has 13 amino acids. V lost 7 bases and J lost 7; bases outside the gene matches: 3. Germline V gene lookup returns CDR1 MNHNY and CDR2 SVGAGI (reference sequence). CDR3 protein: CASTRLAGGELFF. The DNA for the CDR3 is TGTGCCAGCACCCGACTAGCGGGCGGGGAGCTGTTTTTT.

The chain has TRBV30 and TRBJ1-5, with TRBD1 matching 8 bases. Germline lookup yields CDR1 GTSNPN and CDR2 SVGIG (reference sequence). Trimming took 0 bases from V and 1 from J; bases not matched to a gene: 8. This CDR3 spans 17 amino acids. The CDR3 here is CAWSVGRGPGSNQPQHF. The CDR3 DNA reads as TGTGCCTGGAGTGTGGGCAGGGGGCCAGGAAGCAATCAGCCCCAGCATTTT.

The rearrangement links TRBV7-9 to TRBJ2-1; 9 bases match TRBD2. V shed 5 bases and J 7 bases; nucleotides not matched to a gene: 12. From germline, CDR1 is SEHNR and CDR2 FQNEAQ (reference sequence). The CDR3 is 16 amino acids. CDR3 sequence: CASSLDRLLAGNEQFF. As DNA, the CDR3 is TGTGCCAGCAGCCTTGATCGGTTGCTAGCGGGGAATGAGCAGTTCTTC.

V usage is TRBV11-2 and J usage is TRBJ1-1; 12 nucleotides line up with TRBD1. V was clipped by 8 bases and J by 3 bases; unmatched bases: 7. Germline V gene lookup returns CDR1 SGHAT and CDR2 FQNNGV. The CDR3 totals 15 residues. The CDR3 region has the DNA TGTGCCAGCGGAACCGGGACAGGGGGCTACACTGAAGCTTTCTTT. Translated: CASGTGTGGYTEAFF.

The chain joins TRBV7-3 to TRBJ2-3, with a possible D match to TRBD2 (6 bases). This CDR3 has 17 residues. CDR1 and CDR2 from the germline V gene are SGHTA and FQGTGA. V lost 0 bases and J lost 6, with 19 bases in between. CDR3 in amino acids: CASSLTGGGAQLDTQYF. CDR3 sequence (DNA): TGTGCCAGCAGCTTAACCGGCGGCGGGGCACAGCTCGATACGCAGTATTTT.

The J gene is TRBJ2-3, the V gene TRBV5-1; D is uncertain. Germline values: CDR1 SGHRS, CDR2 YFSETQ. There are 13 residues in the CDR3. Deletions cut 6 bases from V and 4 bases from J, with 12 bases between. As DNA, the CDR3 is TGCGCCAGCACCTACTCGTCCCCAGATACGCAGTATTTT. It is translated as CASTYSSPDTQYF.

V and J are TRBV6-1 and TRBJ1-2, with a tentative D call TRBD1 (6 bases). The V end was cut by 4 bases, the J end by 7 bases, with 13 bases between. Per the germline V gene, CDR1 is MNHNS and CDR2 is SASEGT. The CDR3 is 13 amino acids. The CDR3: CASSVGGGGGYTF. The CDR3 DNA reads as TGTGCCAGCAGTGTAGGGGGTGGGGGTGGCTACACCTTC.

The chain recombines TRBV19 with TRBJ2-3; D call uncertain. CDR1 and CDR2 (germline): LNHDA, SQIVND (reference sequence). Deletions cut 5 bases from V and 2 bases from J, with 8 bases between. This CDR3 is built from 13 residues. CDR3 coding DNA: TGTGCCAGTAGTGGCAGATTCACAGATACGCAGTATTTT. Residues: CASSGRFTDTQYF.

This sequence joins TRBV6-6 and TRBJ1-5, with D possibly TRBD1 on 6 matching bases. The CDR3 covers 14 residues. Trimming stripped 5 bases from V and 4 bases from J, with 12 bases between. Germline V CDR1 and CDR2: MNHNY, SVGAGI (reference sequence). CDR3 in DNA: TGTGCCAGCAGTCTAGGGGGACCAAATCAGCCCCAGCATTTT. Protein: CASSLGGPNQPQHF.

The chain uses TRBV5-4 and TRBJ1-2; possible D gene TRBD1, 5 bases. This CDR3 has 15 amino acids. From germline, CDR1 is SGHNT and CDR2 YYREEE (reference sequence). The V and J ends lost 2 bases and 8 bases respectively, with 19 bases between them. This CDR3 reads CASSLNRGSSGGYTF. The CDR3 DNA sequence: TGTGCCAGCAGCTTAAATCGGGGGTCGTCGGGGGGCTACACCTTC.

The chain is built from TRBV5-6 and TRBJ2-5; the match to TRBD1 covers 7 bases. The end of the DNA fits TRBJ2-7 better, so the J call may be wrong. The germline V gene has CDR1 SGHDT and CDR2 YYEEEE. CDR3 length: 15 residues. Here the CDR3 DNA reads TGTGCCAGCAGCTTTAACAGGGGAATGGGCTACGAGCAGTACTTC. Translated: CASSFNRGMGYEQYF.

As to this clone: This sample includes further DNA sequences coding for the same CDR3. The chain combines TRBV10-3 with TRBJ1-1; D is undetermined. This CDR3 region has 13 residues. The V gene lost 4 bases and the J gene lost 1 base, with 7 bases spanning the gap. In germline, CDR1 is ENHRY, CDR2 SYGVKD. The CDR3 nucleotides read TGTGCCATCAGTGCCTCAGGGAACACTGAAGCTTTCTTT. Translated, it gives CAISASGNTEAFF.

The chain recombines TRBV11-2 with TRBJ1-2; D is possibly TRBD1 (5 bases). V shed 2 bases and J shed 5 bases, with 9 bases lying between them. The CDR3 extends over 13 amino acids. CDR1 SGHAT and CDR2 FQNNGV come from the germline V gene. Here the CDR3 reads CASSLHPGYGYTF. Written as DNA, the CDR3 is TGTGCCAGCAGCTTACATCCAGGGTATGGCTACACCTTC.

For this clone: The junction departs from the called germline gene at one end, perhaps through a read error. The gene calls are TRBV14 and TRBJ1-2; D ambiguous. Per germline, CDR1 SGHDN and CDR2 FVKESK. The CDR3 is made up of 12 amino acids. The CDR3 loop is CASSQDFRSPSF. The CDR3 coding sequence is TGTGCCAGCAGCCAAGATTTCAGGTCTCCCTCCTTC.

CDR3 bases: TGTGCTAGTGGCTTCCGGGAGAGCACTGAAGCTTTCTTT. Translated, it gives CASGFRESTEAFF. V usage is TRBV12-5 and J usage is TRBJ1-1; the D is unclear. The CDR3 sequence is 13 residues long. The ends were cut back, 6 bases at V and 4 bases at J, with 12 bases in the middle. CDR1 and CDR2 (germline): LGHNT, FRNRAP.

This chain uses TRBV9 with TRBJ1-2; a weak D match, TRBD1 (5 bases). CDR3 length: 17 residues. Germline V gene lookup returns CDR1 SGDLS and CDR2 YYNGEE. Between the trimmed V and J ends, which lost 3 bases and 3 bases, there was a span of 21 bases. This CDR3 reads CASSERGVREEDYGYTF. In DNA form, the CDR3 reads TGTGCCAGCAGCGAGCGGGGTGTCAGGGAGGAAGACTATGGCTACACCTTC.

CDR3 sequence: CASSPGHTGTSGSTDTQYF. The CDR3 bases are TGTGCCAGCAGTCCCGGCCATACTGGGACTAGCGGTAGCACAGATACGCAGTATTTT. The chain combines TRBV6-4 with TRBJ2-3, with 11 bases aligning to TRBD2. The length of the CDR3 is 19 residues. V gave up 5 bases and J gave up 0 bases; unmatched junction bases: 13. CDR1 MRHNA and CDR2 SNTAGT come from the germline V gene.

The chain recombines TRBV7-6 with TRBJ2-7, with 10 bases matching TRBD1. The length of the CDR3 is 14 residues. The V segment lost 5 bases and the J segment 3 bases; nucleotides outside the gene matches: 4. Germline V CDR1 and CDR2: SGHVS, FNYEAQ. The CDR3 protein is CASSQDRGYYEQYF. The CDR3 nucleotides read TGTGCCAGCAGCCAGGACAGGGGGTACTACGAGCAGTACTTC.

This chain connects TRBV4-1 to TRBJ2-2, with 12 positions matching TRBD2. Looked up from germline, CDR1 is MGHRA and CDR2 is YSYEKL. J lost 5 bases, V lost 0 bases, and 7 bases had no gene match. This CDR3 has 18 residues. Here the CDR3 DNA reads TGCGCCAGCAGCCAAGATGGTGGACTAGCGGGGAGAACCGGGGAGCTGTTTTTT. It is translated as CASSQDGGLAGRTGELFF.

The chain uses TRBV5-4 and TRBJ2-2; TRBD1 matches at 8 bases. The germline CDR1 and CDR2 sequences are SGHNT and YYREEE (reference sequence). Germline trimming cut 3 bases from V and 6 bases from J; bases unmatched to any gene: 4. This CDR3 contains 14 residues. The CDR3 reads CASSYYRGSGELFF. In DNA, the CDR3 is TGTGCCAGCAGCTATTACAGGGGGTCCGGGGAGCTGTTTTTT.

The CDR3 nucleotides are TGTGCCAGCTCACCCGACAACTCCTACGAGCAGTACTTC. It specifies CASSPDNSYEQYF. The rearrangement links TRBV18 to TRBJ2-7; D is unclear. V lost 3 bases to trimming and J lost 0 bases, with 6 bases between them. The CDR3 is made up of 13 amino acids. Germline lookup yields CDR1 KGHSH and CDR2 LQKENI.